These T cell receptor beta chains were read from a single sample in a study of shared clonotypes between healthy human individuals. Repertoires were generated with immunoSEQ multiplex PCR, while TCRdb's copy carries only in-frame clones and drops some. The sample lists millions of clones; about 95% were seen once. The sequencing sample was made of naive CD8+ T cells sorted from blood. Every receptor here comes from a young man in good health. The CDR3 runs from the conserved cysteine through the conserved F or W. Fields, in order: V gene, clone size, D gene, J gene, CDR3 DNA, CDR3 protein. A D gene is named only where the DNA matches it firmly. For some rows the clone size is stated as once, few or many, or as a class when expanded; others skip it.

V gene: TRBV7-6
clone size: NA
D gene: NA
J gene: TRBJ1-2
CDR3 DNA: TGTGCCAGCAGCTTAGCTGGGGGGATGGACTATGGCTACACCTTC
CDR3 protein: CASSLAGGMDYGYTF

V gene: TRBV10-2
clone size: NA
D gene: NA
J gene: TRBJ2-3
CDR3 DNA: TGCGCCAGCAGTGAAGGGGTAAGAGGCACAGATACGCAGTATTTT
CDR3 protein: CASSEGVRGTDTQYF

V gene: TRBV6-5
clone size: NA
D gene: NA
J gene: TRBJ2-7
CDR3 DNA: TGTGCCAGCAGTTATGGGTGGGGCAACGAGCAGTACTTC
CDR3 protein: CASSYGWGNEQYF

V gene: TRBV10-2
clone size: NA
D gene: NA
J gene: TRBJ2-7
CDR3 DNA: TGCGCCAGCAGTGAGGCGGCAGGGTTCTCCTACGAGCAGTACTTC
CDR3 protein: CASSEAAGFSYEQYF

V gene: TRBV27
clone size: once
D gene: TRBD2
J gene: TRBJ2-5
CDR3 DNA: TGTGCCAGCTGGACGGTAGCGGGGGCTGAAGAGACCCAGTACTTC
CDR3 protein: CASWTVAGAEETQYF

V gene: TRBV28
clone size: NA
D gene: TRBD1
J gene: TRBJ2-7
CDR3 DNA: TGTGCCAGCAGTTTACCCCGGACAGGGGAATACGAGCAGTACTTC
CDR3 protein: CASSLPRTGEYEQYF

V gene: TRBV7-9
clone size: NA
D gene: TRBD2
J gene: TRBJ2-7
CDR3 DNA: TGTGCCAGCAGCAGGACTAGCGGGTACTACGAGCAGTACTTC
CDR3 protein: CASSRTSGYYEQYF

V gene: TRBV7-2
clone size: NA
D gene: TRBD1
J gene: TRBJ1-1
CDR3 DNA: TGTGCCAGCAATAGAGGACAGGGGAACACTGAAGCTTTCTTT
CDR3 protein: CASNRGQGNTEAFF

V gene: TRBV7-9
clone size: NA
D gene: NA
J gene: TRBJ2-5
CDR3 DNA: TGTGCCAGCAGCTTAGTGGTTGCGGAGACCCAGTACTTC
CDR3 protein: CASSLVVAETQYF

V gene: TRBV25-1
clone size: NA
D gene: NA
J gene: TRBJ2-5
CDR3 DNA: TGTGCCAGCAGTGAAGACAGTCCACAAGAGACCCAGTACTTC
CDR3 protein: CASSEDSPQETQYF

V gene: TRBV10-1
clone size: once
D gene: NA
J gene: TRBJ2-7
CDR3 DNA: TGCGCCAGCAGCCCCCTTTTGGACAGTACCTACGAGCAGTACTTC
CDR3 protein: CASSPLLDSTYEQYF

V gene: TRBV2
clone size: NA
D gene: TRBD2
J gene: TRBJ2-5
CDR3 DNA: TGTGCCAGCTTTCGCGGACTAGCGGGAGGGGAGACCCAGTACTTC
CDR3 protein: CASFRGLAGGETQYF

V gene: TRBV7-8
clone size: NA
D gene: NA
J gene: TRBJ1-4
CDR3 DNA: TGTGCCAGCAGCTTATGGCAGGGAACTAATGAAAAACTGTTTTTT
CDR3 protein: CASSLWQGTNEKLFF

V gene: TRBV19
clone size: NA
D gene: TRBD1
J gene: TRBJ1-1
CDR3 DNA: TGTGCCAGTGGACAGGGGGGCACTGAAGCTTTCTTT
CDR3 protein: CASGQGGTEAFF

V gene: TRBV11-2
clone size: NA
D gene: TRBD1
J gene: TRBJ1-1
CDR3 DNA: TGTGCCAGCAGCACCGGGACAGAGAACACTGAAGCTTTCTTT
CDR3 protein: CASSTGTENTEAFF

V gene: TRBV7-8
clone size: NA
D gene: NA
J gene: TRBJ1-3
CDR3 DNA: TGTGCCAGCAGCTTAGCGCGGGGGGGCGGAAACACCATATATTTT
CDR3 protein: CASSLARGGGNTIYF

V gene: TRBV5-6
clone size: NA
D gene: NA
J gene: TRBJ1-2
CDR3 DNA: TGTGCCAGCAGTTTTACCCCCTTGAGTAACTTCGACGAGAACTATGGCTACACCTTC
CDR3 protein: CASSFTPLSNFDENYGYTF

V gene: TRBV13
clone size: NA
D gene: NA
J gene: TRBJ2-7
CDR3 DNA: TGTGCCAGCAGCTTGGGCGGGGACACCTACGAGCAGTACTTC
CDR3 protein: CASSLGGDTYEQYF

V gene: TRBV9
clone size: NA
D gene: TRBD1
J gene: TRBJ1-5
CDR3 DNA: TGTGCCAGCAGCGCTCTCTACGACAGGGGGCGCGGGCAGCCCCAGCATTTT
CDR3 protein: CASSALYDRGRGQPQHF

V gene: TRBV13
clone size: NA
D gene: NA
J gene: TRBJ2-5
CDR3 DNA: TGTGCCAGCAGCAACCAGACAGGATGGGAGACCCAGTACTTC
CDR3 protein: CASSNQTGWETQYF

V gene: TRBV10-2
clone size: NA
D gene: TRBD1
J gene: TRBJ2-7
CDR3 DNA: TGCGCCAGCAGTGAGTGGATACAGGGGGTCTACGAGCAGTACTTC
CDR3 protein: CASSEWIQGVYEQYF

V gene: TRBV10-3
clone size: NA
D gene: NA
J gene: TRBJ2-3
CDR3 DNA: TGTGCCATCAGTGGATCGCTGGCCGATACGCAGTATTTT
CDR3 protein: CAISGSLADTQYF

V gene: TRBV7-9
clone size: NA
D gene: NA
J gene: TRBJ1-1
CDR3 DNA: TGTGCCAGCAGCTTAACCCCCGGCCTAATGAACACTGAAGCTTTCTTT
CDR3 protein: CASSLTPGLMNTEAFF

V gene: TRBV5-8
clone size: NA
D gene: TRBD2
J gene: TRBJ2-1
CDR3 DNA: TGTGCCAGCAGCTCTTCAGTTAGCGGGGATCCTTACAATGAGCAGTTCTTC
CDR3 protein: CASSSSVSGDPYNEQFF

V gene: TRBV30
clone size: NA
D gene: NA
J gene: TRBJ1-2
CDR3 DNA: TGTGCCTGGAGTGCGGGTTTAGGCTACACCTTC
CDR3 protein: CAWSAGLGYTF

V gene: TRBV9
clone size: NA
D gene: NA
J gene: TRBJ2-1
CDR3 DNA: TGTGCCAGCAGCGACGGGACTTTCTTCAATGAGCAGTTCTTC
CDR3 protein: CASSDGTFFNEQFF

V gene: TRBV7-8
clone size: NA
D gene: TRBD2
J gene: TRBJ2-7
CDR3 DNA: TGTGCCAGCAGCATCGGACTAGCGGGAGTCTTGGTCTACGAGCAGTACTTC
CDR3 protein: CASSIGLAGVLVYEQYF

V gene: TRBV5-6
clone size: once
D gene: NA
J gene: TRBJ2-7
CDR3 DNA: TGTGCCAGCAGCTTGGGGGGAGAGCAGTACTTC
CDR3 protein: CASSLGGEQYF

V gene: TRBV7-9
clone size: NA
D gene: NA
J gene: TRBJ1-4
CDR3 DNA: TGTGCCAGCAGCTTAGTACTAGGGGTCGAAAAACTGTTTTTT
CDR3 protein: CASSLVLGVEKLFF

V gene: TRBV28
clone size: NA
D gene: NA
J gene: TRBJ2-6
CDR3 DNA: TGTGCCAGCAGTTTCTCTGTGGGCTCTGGGGCCAACGTCCTGACTTTC
CDR3 protein: CASSFSVGSGANVLTF

V gene: TRBV13
clone size: NA
D gene: TRBD1
J gene: TRBJ1-3
CDR3 DNA: TGTGCCAGCTCCAGGGGGCGCTCTGGAAACACCATATATTTT
CDR3 protein: CASSRGRSGNTIYF

V gene: TRBV19
clone size: once
D gene: NA
J gene: TRBJ2-3
CDR3 DNA: TGTGCCAGTAGTATCGGTGAATACACAGATACGCAGTATTTT
CDR3 protein: CASSIGEYTDTQYF

V gene: TRBV7-9
clone size: NA
D gene: NA
J gene: TRBJ1-1
CDR3 DNA: TGTGCCAGCAGCTTAGTGGGACCTCCGAACACTGAAGCTTTCTTT
CDR3 protein: CASSLVGPPNTEAFF

V gene: TRBV30
clone size: NA
D gene: NA
J gene: TRBJ1-6
CDR3 DNA: TGTGCCTGGAGTCTTACGCGTGGTGGTTCGAATTCACCCCTCCACTTT
CDR3 protein: CAWSLTRGGSNSPLHF

V gene: TRBV6-1
clone size: NA
D gene: NA
J gene: TRBJ1-4
CDR3 DNA: TGTGCCAGCAGTGACCCGAGGGGGACCCAGGGAACTAATGAAAAACTGTTTTTT
CDR3 protein: CASSDPRGTQGTNEKLFF

V gene: TRBV27
clone size: NA
D gene: NA
J gene: TRBJ2-1
CDR3 DNA: TGTGCCAGCAGTTTACAAGGAAATGAGCAGTTCTTC
CDR3 protein: CASSLQGNEQFF

V gene: TRBV19
clone size: NA
D gene: NA
J gene: TRBJ2-7
CDR3 DNA: TGTGCCAGTAGTGCCCCCGAGGGCCACGGCTCCTACGAGCAGTACTTC
CDR3 protein: CASSAPEGHGSYEQYF

V gene: TRBV15
clone size: NA
D gene: NA
J gene: TRBJ2-7
CDR3 DNA: TGTGCCACCAGAGGCTCTAGCACCTACGAGCAGTACTTC
CDR3 protein: CATRGSSTYEQYF

V gene: TRBV10-3
clone size: NA
D gene: TRBD2
J gene: TRBJ2-7
CDR3 DNA: TGTGCCATCAGTGTAACGGCGGGAGCGGACGAGCAGTACTTC
CDR3 protein: CAISVTAGADEQYF

V gene: TRBV5-4
clone size: NA
D gene: NA
J gene: TRBJ2-7
CDR3 DNA: TGTGCCAGCAGCTTGGTCCAGGGAGGTTCCTACGAGCAGTACTTC
CDR3 protein: CASSLVQGGSYEQYF

V gene: TRBV6-6
clone size: few
D gene: TRBD2
J gene: TRBJ2-2
CDR3 DNA: TGTGCCGGACGAAGCGGGGATTTAAAGGCCGGGGAGCTGTTTTTT
CDR3 protein: CAGRSGDLKAGELFF

V gene: TRBV7-9
clone size: once
D gene: NA
J gene: TRBJ1-1
CDR3 DNA: TGTGCCAGCAGCCGCGCCACACCGGGCCGAGAAGCTTTCTTT
CDR3 protein: CASSRATPGREAFF

V gene: TRBV19
clone size: NA
D gene: TRBD1
J gene: TRBJ1-1
CDR3 DNA: TGTGCCAGTACCACAGGGGTGAAGACTGAAGCTTTCTTT
CDR3 protein: CASTTGVKTEAFF

V gene: TRBV2
clone size: NA
D gene: NA
J gene: TRBJ2-7
CDR3 DNA: TGTGCCAGCAAACGGGACAAACCTTCCTACGAGCAGTACTTC
CDR3 protein: CASKRDKPSYEQYF

V gene: TRBV2
clone size: NA
D gene: NA
J gene: TRBJ2-5
CDR3 DNA: TGTGCCAGCAGTGGTGGCCCCGGGGGAGAGACCCAGTACTTC
CDR3 protein: CASSGGPGGETQYF

V gene: TRBV6-1
clone size: NA
D gene: NA
J gene: TRBJ2-3
CDR3 DNA: TGTGCCAGCAGTGAAGGTTCGGATACGCAGTATTTT
CDR3 protein: CASSEGSDTQYF

V gene: TRBV7-9
clone size: NA
D gene: TRBD2
J gene: TRBJ2-1
CDR3 DNA: TGTGCCAGCAGCTTAGTTAGACTAGCGGGAGGTCCGACCTACAATGAGCAGTTCTTC
CDR3 protein: CASSLVRLAGGPTYNEQFF

V gene: TRBV13
clone size: NA
D gene: TRBD1
J gene: TRBJ2-2
CDR3 DNA: TGTGCCAGCAGCTACGAACAGGGGGCTGGCGGGGAGCTGTTTTTT
CDR3 protein: CASSYEQGAGGELFF

V gene: TRBV29-1
clone size: NA
D gene: TRBD2
J gene: TRBJ2-2
CDR3 DNA: TGCAGCGTTGTCGGTAGCGGGCCGACCGGGGAGCTGTTTTTT
CDR3 protein: CSVVGSGPTGELFF

V gene: TRBV4-2
clone size: NA
D gene: TRBD1
J gene: TRBJ1-6
CDR3 DNA: TGTGCCAGCAGCCCACGACAAGGGACAGGGTGCTTCAGGTCCTATAATTCACCCCTCCACTTT
CDR3 protein: CASSPRQGTGCFRSYNSPLHF

V gene: TRBV15
clone size: NA
D gene: TRBD2
J gene: TRBJ2-1
CDR3 DNA: TGTGCCACCAGCAGAGATCTCGCTAGCGGGGTAGATGAGCAGTTCTTC
CDR3 protein: CATSRDLASGVDEQFF

V gene: TRBV27
clone size: NA
D gene: TRBD1
J gene: TRBJ2-3
CDR3 DNA: TGTACCAGCCGACCGGGACAGAGCCCAGATACGCAGTATTTT
CDR3 protein: CTSRPGQSPDTQYF

V gene: TRBV4-1
clone size: NA
D gene: NA
J gene: TRBJ1-1
CDR3 DNA: TGCGCCAGCAGCCAAGGCCCGGGACGGACTGAAGCTTTCTTT
CDR3 protein: CASSQGPGRTEAFF

V gene: TRBV6-5
clone size: NA
D gene: NA
J gene: TRBJ2-1
CDR3 DNA: TGTGCCAGCAGTTACTCTGAGGGGTACAATGAGCAGTTCTTC
CDR3 protein: CASSYSEGYNEQFF

V gene: TRBV28
clone size: NA
D gene: TRBD2
J gene: TRBJ2-1
CDR3 DNA: TGTGCCAGCAGTTTAGGGGGACTAGCGGGGTCCTACAATGAGCAGTTCTTC
CDR3 protein: CASSLGGLAGSYNEQFF